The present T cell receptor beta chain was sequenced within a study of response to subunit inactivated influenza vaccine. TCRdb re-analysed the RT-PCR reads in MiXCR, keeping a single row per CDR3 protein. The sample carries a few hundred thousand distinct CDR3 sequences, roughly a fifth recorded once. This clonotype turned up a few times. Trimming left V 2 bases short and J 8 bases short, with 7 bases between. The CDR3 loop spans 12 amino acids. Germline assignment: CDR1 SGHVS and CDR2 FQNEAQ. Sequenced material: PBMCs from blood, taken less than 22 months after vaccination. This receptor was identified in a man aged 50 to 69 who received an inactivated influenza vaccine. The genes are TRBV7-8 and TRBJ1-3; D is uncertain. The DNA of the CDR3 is TGTGCCAGCAGCTTACTTACGGACACCATATATTTT. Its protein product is CASSLLTDTIYF.